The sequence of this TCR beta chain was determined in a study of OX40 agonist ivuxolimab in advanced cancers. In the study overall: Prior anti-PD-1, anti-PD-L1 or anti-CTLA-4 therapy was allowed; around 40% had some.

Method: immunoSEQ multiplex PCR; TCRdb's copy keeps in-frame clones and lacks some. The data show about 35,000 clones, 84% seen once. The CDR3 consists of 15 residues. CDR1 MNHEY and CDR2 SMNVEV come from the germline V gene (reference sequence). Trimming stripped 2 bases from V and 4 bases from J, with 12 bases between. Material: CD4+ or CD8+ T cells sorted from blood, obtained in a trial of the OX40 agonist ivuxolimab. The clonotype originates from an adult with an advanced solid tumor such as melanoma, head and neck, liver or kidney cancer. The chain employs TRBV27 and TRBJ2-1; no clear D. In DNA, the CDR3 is TGTGCCAGCAGTTTAGGGCGGTTTCCATACAATGAGCAGTTCTTC. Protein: CASSLGRFPYNEQFF.